Detailed here is one TCR beta chain. Antigen specificity is unknown. Blood was drawn once from each donor into heparinised tubes. The draws averaged about 120 mL. Staining for CD45RO/CCR7/CD25/CD127/CD95/CD27 allowed sorting of CD4+ naive, central memory, regulatory and stem cell-like memory cells. The sample originates from a study of beta chain features in type 1 diabetes. Findings and caveats of the study: Within patients, naive, central memory and Treg TCRB repertoires seemed more similar than within healthy donors. For cells with high TCR expression, cDNA sequencing could yield over-representation.

Every bit of the isolated RNA underwent reverse transcription, so sequencing read expressed TCRB transcripts. Measured with immunoSEQ multiplex PCR; TCRdb has only the in-frame clones, and not every one. The sample carries about 40,000 clones, about 52% recorded once. With V trimmed by 4 bases and J by 7 bases, 6 bases remained unmatched. The CDR3 runs 15 residues. Germline assignment: CDR1 SGHRS and CDR2 YFSETQ. The J gene is TRBJ2-1, the V gene TRBV5-1, with TRBD2 identical over 12 bases. The sequenced sample was central memory CD4+ T cells from blood. The sequence was collected from a woman aged 18-29 years in good health. The CDR3 here is CASSLGLAGLNEQFF. CDR3 nucleotides: TGCGCCAGCAGCCTAGGACTAGCGGGATTAAATGAGCAGTTCTTC.